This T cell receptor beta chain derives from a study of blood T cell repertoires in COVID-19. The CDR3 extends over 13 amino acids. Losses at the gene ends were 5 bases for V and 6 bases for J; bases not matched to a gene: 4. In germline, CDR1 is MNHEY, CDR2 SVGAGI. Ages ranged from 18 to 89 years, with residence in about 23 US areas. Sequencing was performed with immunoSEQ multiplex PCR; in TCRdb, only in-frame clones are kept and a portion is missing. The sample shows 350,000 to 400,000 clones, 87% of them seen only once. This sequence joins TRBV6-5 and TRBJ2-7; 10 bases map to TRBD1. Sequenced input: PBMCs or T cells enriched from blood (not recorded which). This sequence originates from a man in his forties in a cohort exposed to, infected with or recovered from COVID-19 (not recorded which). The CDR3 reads CASSLDRGGEQYF. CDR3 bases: TGTGCCAGCAGTCTGGACAGGGGGGGCGAGCAGTACTTC.